Listed here are 13 T cell receptor beta chains from one sample, sequenced in a study of vaccination effects on CD4 cells after COVID-19. Expansion with viral peptide pools was applied to antigen-specific CD4+ T cells by the ViraFEST assay prior to sequencing. Once cultured for 10 days, the cells underwent separation to obtain CD4+ T cells. Vaccination of participants consisted of two doses of either the BNT162b2 or mRNA-1273 vaccine. No antigen is known for these receptors. TCRdb's copy holds only in-frame clones and misses some; the assay was immunoSEQ multiplex PCR. The repertoire has around 69,000 clones, over 70% of them found once; the top ten carry roughly 1.5%. Sequenced here: CD4+ T cells from PBMCs cultured with HCoV-229E spike peptides, sampled after COVID-19 vaccination. These receptors originate from a human donor who received a COVID-19 vaccine.

This chain connects TRBV18 to TRBJ2-7, with D unclear. This CDR3 is built from 14 residues. V lost 3 bases and J lost 2, with 11 bases in between. Germline CDR1 is KGHSH and CDR2 is LQKENI. This CDR3 is CASSPSPKPYEQYV. The CDR3 region has the DNA TGTGCCAGCTCACCGTCACCAAAGCCCTACGAGCAGTACGTC.

The chain carries TRBV30 and TRBJ2-3; no clear D. This CDR3 comprises 12 residues. The V end was cut by 1 base, the J end by 2 bases, with 4 bases between. Germline values: CDR1 GTSNPN, CDR2 SVGIG (reference sequence). CDR3 region: CAWSAYTDTQYF. The CDR3 DNA follows: TGTGCCTGGAGTGCATACACAGATACGCAGTATTTT.

Only one count was recorded for this clone. V gene TRBV7-2 combines with J gene TRBJ2-1; the D gene could be TRBD1 or TRBD2 (5 bases each). Germline V gene lookup returns CDR1 SGHTA and CDR2 FQGNSA. CDR3 length equals 17 residues. V lost 1 base and J lost 0, with 13 bases in between. The CDR3 region is CASSLVRGLSSYNEQFF. The CDR3 coding sequence is TGTGCCAGCAGCTTAGTCCGGGGCCTGAGCTCCTACAATGAGCAGTTCTTC. Full variable domain (rest looked up from reference TRBV7-2 and TRBJ2-1): GAGVSQSPSNKVTEKGKDVELRCDPISGHTALYWYRQSLGQGLEFLIYFQGNSAPDKSGLPSDRFSAERTGGSVSTLTIQRTQQEDSAVYLCASSLVRGLSSYNEQFFGPGTRLTVL.

The rearrangement links TRBV3-1 (or the pseudogene TRBV3-2) to TRBJ2-5, with a weak D call TRBD2 (5 bases). V lost 4 bases, J lost 4 bases, and 10 bases lay in between. The CDR3 has 13 amino acids. Germline CDR1 is LGHDT and CDR2 is YNNKEL (reference sequence). The CDR3: CASSLSGVETQYF. The CDR3, as DNA: TGTGCCAGCAGCCTTTCCGGGGTAGAGACCCAGTACTTC.

The chain uses TRBV5-1 and TRBJ2-1; D is possibly TRBD1 (5 bases). Per the germline V gene, CDR1 is SGHRS and CDR2 is YFSETQ. Trimming removed 1 base from V and 0 bases from J, with 11 bases in between. The CDR3 extends over 16 amino acids. CDR3 loop: CASSLTGVSSYNEQFF. In nucleotides, the CDR3 is TGCGCCAGCAGCTTGACAGGCGTTAGCTCCTACAATGAGCAGTTCTTC.

This clone has more than one count but fewer than ten. The chain carries TRBV5-1 and TRBJ1-1; D is unresolved. CDR3 length equals 14 residues. Germline CDR1 reads SGHRS; CDR2 reads YFSETQ. V was shortened by 1 base and J by 10 bases, with 17 bases between the two germline ends. In DNA, the CDR3 is TGCGCCAGCAGCTTGAGGACGGACTCGAATGGAGCTTTCTTT. Residues: CASSLRTDSNGAFF.

This clone came up a few times. This chain uses TRBV7-2 with TRBJ2-1; the D is unclear. Trimming removed 5 bases from V and 9 bases from J, with 23 bases in between. The germline gives CDR1 SGHTA, CDR2 FQGNSA. CDR3 length: 16 residues. CDR3 in DNA: TGTGCCAGCAGCACCTTCCCGGGTTCCGTCTATGGTGAGCAGTTCTTC. Protein product: CASSTFPGSVYGEQFF.

The gene calls are TRBV2 and TRBJ1-3, with D unclear. Between the trimmed V and J ends, which lost 7 bases and 0 bases, there was a span of 7 bases. CDR1 is SNHLY, CDR2 FYNNEI, per germline. The CDR3 has 13 amino acids. CDR3 in DNA: TGTGCCAGCAACCCCAACTCTGGAAACACCATATATTTT. Protein product: CASNPNSGNTIYF.

This rearrangement joins TRBV5-8 to TRBJ1-1; D remains ambiguous. In germline, CDR1 is SGHTS, CDR2 YDEGEE. The CDR3 totals 15 residues. V dropped 8 bases and J dropped 4 bases, with 21 bases sitting between them. The CDR3 bases are TGTGCCAGTCCGACTGACCCCCTTAAGGGCACTGAAGCTTTCTTT. This translates into CASPTDPLKGTEAFF. Using reference TRBV5-8 and TRBJ1-1 for the parts outside the CDR3, the full variable domain is EAGVTQSPTHLIKTRGQQATLRCSPISGHTSVYWYQQALGLGLQFLLWYDEGEERNRGNFPPRFSGRQFPNYSSELNVNALELEDSALYLCASPTDPLKGTEAFFGQGTRLTVV.

The chain couples TRBV24-1 to TRBJ2-5; D unresolved. V was shortened by 3 bases and J by 5 bases, with 6 bases between the two germline ends. From germline, CDR1 is KGHDR and CDR2 SFDVKD. The CDR3 has 12 residues. The CDR3 loop reads CATSDQRETQYF. The DNA of the CDR3 is TGTGCCACCAGTGATCAAAGGGAGACCCAGTACTTC.

The chain employs TRBV18 and TRBJ1-2, with D possibly matching TRBD1 (5 bases). Germline V lookup: CDR1 KGHSH, CDR2 LQKENI. V shed 4 bases and J shed 4 bases, with 13 bases lying between them. The CDR3 contains 14 residues. In DNA, the CDR3 is TGTGCCAGCTCACTCTCGGGACCGGTCTATGGCTACACCTTC. It encodes CASSLSGPVYGYTF.

The V call is TRBV4-3, the J call TRBJ1-1; D is unclear. Trimming removed 4 bases at V and 2 bases at J, with 14 bases between. The CDR3 spans 15 residues. Germline V lookup: CDR1 LGHNA, CDR2 YSLEER. This chain's CDR3 is CASSRKIIDNTEAFF. CDR3 DNA sequence: TGCGCCAGCAGCCGCAAGATAATAGATAACACTGAAGCTTTCTTT.

This chain joins TRBV18 and TRBJ1-3; TRBD1 aligns across 7 bases. V dropped 0 bases and J dropped 6; count of bases not matched to a gene: 5. The CDR3 consists of 15 residues. Germline CDR1 KGHSH, CDR2 LQKENI. The CDR3 nucleotides are TGTGCCAGCTCACCACCGGGACAGCCCAAAAACACCATATATTTT. Amino acid sequence: CASSPPGQPKNTIYF.